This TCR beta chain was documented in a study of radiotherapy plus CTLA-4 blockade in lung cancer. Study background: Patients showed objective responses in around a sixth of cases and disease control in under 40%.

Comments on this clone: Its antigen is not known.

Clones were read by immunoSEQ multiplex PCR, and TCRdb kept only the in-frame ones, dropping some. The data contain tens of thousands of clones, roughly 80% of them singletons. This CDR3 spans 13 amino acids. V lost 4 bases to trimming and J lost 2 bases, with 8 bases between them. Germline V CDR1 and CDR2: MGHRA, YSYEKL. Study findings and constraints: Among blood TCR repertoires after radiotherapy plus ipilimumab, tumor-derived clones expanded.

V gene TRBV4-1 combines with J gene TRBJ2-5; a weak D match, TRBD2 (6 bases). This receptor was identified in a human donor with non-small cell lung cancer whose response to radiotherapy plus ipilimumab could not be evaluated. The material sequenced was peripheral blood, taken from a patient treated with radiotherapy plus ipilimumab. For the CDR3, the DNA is TGCGCCAGCAGCCGGGGGAGGCAAGAGACCCAGTACTTC. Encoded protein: CASSRGRQETQYF.